This T cell receptor (beta chain) stems from a study of cytomegalovirus exposure and HLA in healthy donors. A word on this clone: Its antigen is currently unknown.

This CDR3 contains 14 residues. Trimming pared 1 base from V and 10 bases from J, leaving 16 bases between. Germline CDR1 is SEHNR and CDR2 is FQNEAQ (reference sequence). Study-level results: Researchers reportedly found TCR beta sequences accurately predicted most subjects' HLA-A and HLA-B alleles. In a later analysis, a missense DCLRE1C variant was linked to TCR beta V- and J-gene trimming. Prior analysis indicated that the majority of TCR beta V segments exhibited productivity approximately 87% or approximately 30% of the time.

Both 60 Vbeta primers and 13 Jbeta primers went into the PCR. Here immunoSEQ multiplex PCR was the method, and the copy in TCRdb shows in-frame clones only, minus some. The sample holds over 120,000 clones, 65% to 85% seen once. This chain connects TRBV7-9 to TRBJ1-1, with no clear D. The source of this sequence is a man in his fifties or sixties in good health and CMV-seronegative. Sequenced material: PBMCs. CDR3 protein: CASSLDILASLAFF. The CDR3 bases are TGTGCCAGCAGCTTAGACATTCTTGCAAGTTTAGCTTTCTTT.